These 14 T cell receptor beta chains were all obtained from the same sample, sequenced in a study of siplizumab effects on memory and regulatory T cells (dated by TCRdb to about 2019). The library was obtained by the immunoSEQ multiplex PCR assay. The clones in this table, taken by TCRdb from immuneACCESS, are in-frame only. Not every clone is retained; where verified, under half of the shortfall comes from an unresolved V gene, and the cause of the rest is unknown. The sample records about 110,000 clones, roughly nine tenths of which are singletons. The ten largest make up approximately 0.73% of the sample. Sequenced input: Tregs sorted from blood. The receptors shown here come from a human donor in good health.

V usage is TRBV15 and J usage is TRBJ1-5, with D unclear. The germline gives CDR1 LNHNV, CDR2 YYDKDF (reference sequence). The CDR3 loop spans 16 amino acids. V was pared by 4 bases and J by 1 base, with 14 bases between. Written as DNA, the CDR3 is TGTGCCACCAGCATGGTCAGGCCGAGGAGCAATCAGCCCCAGCATTTT. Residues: CATSMVRPRSNQPQHF.

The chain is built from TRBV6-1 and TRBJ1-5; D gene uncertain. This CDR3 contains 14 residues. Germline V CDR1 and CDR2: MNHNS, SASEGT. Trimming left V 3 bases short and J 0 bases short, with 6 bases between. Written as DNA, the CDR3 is TGTGCCAGCAGTGAGACTAATAGCAATCAGCCCCAGCATTTT. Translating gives CASSETNSNQPQHF.

CDR3 DNA sequence: TGCGCCAGCAGCCAAGATCGACTAGCGGGAACCACAGATACGCAGTATTTT. It yields the protein CASSQDRLAGTTDTQYF. This chain links TRBV4-1 with TRBJ2-3; 11 nucleotides agree with TRBD2. CDR3 length: 17 amino acids. Germline CDR1 is MGHRA and CDR2 is YSYEKL. V shed 0 bases, J shed 2 bases, and the junction held 4 bases outside the gene matches.

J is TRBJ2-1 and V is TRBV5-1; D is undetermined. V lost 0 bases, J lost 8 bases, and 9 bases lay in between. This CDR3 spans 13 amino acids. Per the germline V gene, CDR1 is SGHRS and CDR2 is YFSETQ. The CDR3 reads CASSLAFRDEQFF. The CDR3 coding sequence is TGCGCCAGCAGCTTGGCTTTCCGGGATGAGCAGTTCTTC.

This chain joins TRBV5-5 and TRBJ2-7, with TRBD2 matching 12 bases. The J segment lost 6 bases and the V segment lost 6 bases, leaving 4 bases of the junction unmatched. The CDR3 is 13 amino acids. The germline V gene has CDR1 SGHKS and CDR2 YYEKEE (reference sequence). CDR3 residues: CASTGTSGFEQYF. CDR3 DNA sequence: TGTGCCAGCACCGGGACTAGCGGGTTCGAGCAGTACTTC.

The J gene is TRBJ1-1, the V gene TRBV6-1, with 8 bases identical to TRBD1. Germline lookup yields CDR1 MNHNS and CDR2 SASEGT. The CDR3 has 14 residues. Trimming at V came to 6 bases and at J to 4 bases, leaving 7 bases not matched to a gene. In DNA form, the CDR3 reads TGTGCCAGCAGCCTACAGGGGGTAATCACTGAAGCTTTCTTT. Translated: CASSLQGVITEAFF.

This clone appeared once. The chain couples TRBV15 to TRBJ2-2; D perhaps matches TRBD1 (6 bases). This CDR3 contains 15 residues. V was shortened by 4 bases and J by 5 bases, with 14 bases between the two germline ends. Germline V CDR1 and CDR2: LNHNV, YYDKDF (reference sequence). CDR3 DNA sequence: TGTGCCACCAGCACCAGGACAGTGCGGACCGGGGAGCTGTTTTTT. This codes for CATSTRTVRTGELFF.

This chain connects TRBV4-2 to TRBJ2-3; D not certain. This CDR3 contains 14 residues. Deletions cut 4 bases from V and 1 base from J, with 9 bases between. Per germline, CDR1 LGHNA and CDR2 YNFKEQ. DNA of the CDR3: TGTGCCAGCAGCCCCCGTTTTGGCACAGATACGCAGTATTTT. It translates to CASSPRFGTDTQYF.

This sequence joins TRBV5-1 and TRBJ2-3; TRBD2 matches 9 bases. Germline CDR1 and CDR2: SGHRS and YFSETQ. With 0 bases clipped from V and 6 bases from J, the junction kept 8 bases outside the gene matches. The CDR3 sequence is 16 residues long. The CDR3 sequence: CASSLGWRGGQDTQYF. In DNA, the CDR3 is TGCGCCAGCAGCTTGGGATGGCGGGGGGGCCAGGATACGCAGTATTTT.

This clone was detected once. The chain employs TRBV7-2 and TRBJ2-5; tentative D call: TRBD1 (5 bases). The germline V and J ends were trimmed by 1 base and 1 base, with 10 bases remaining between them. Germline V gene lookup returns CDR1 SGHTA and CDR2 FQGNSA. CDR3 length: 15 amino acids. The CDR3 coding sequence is TGTGCCAGCAGCTTAGTCCCTAGGGGCCAAGAGACCCAGTACTTC. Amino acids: CASSLVPRGQETQYF.

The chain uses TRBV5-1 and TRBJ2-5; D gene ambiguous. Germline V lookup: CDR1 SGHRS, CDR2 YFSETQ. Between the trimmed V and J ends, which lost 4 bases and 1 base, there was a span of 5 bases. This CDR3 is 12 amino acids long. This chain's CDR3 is CASSRAQETQYF. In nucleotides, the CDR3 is TGCGCCAGCAGCCGGGCCCAAGAGACCCAGTACTTC. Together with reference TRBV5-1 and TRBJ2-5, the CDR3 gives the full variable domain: KAGVTQTPRYLIKTRGQQVTLSCSPISGHRSVSWYQQTPGQGLQFLFEYFSETQRNKGNFPGRFSGRQFSNSRSEMNVSTLELGDSALYLCASSRAQETQYFGPGTRLLVL.

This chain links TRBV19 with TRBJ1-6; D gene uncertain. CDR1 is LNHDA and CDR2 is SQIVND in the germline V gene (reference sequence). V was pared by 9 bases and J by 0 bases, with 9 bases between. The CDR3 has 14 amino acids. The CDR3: CASNTNSYNSPLHF. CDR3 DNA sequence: TGTGCCAGCAACACAAACTCCTATAATTCACCCCTCCACTTT.

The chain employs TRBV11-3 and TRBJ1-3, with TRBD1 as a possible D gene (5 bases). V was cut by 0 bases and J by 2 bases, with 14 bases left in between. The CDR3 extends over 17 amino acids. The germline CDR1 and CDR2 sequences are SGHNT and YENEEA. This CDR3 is CASSLDSGGNPGNTIYF. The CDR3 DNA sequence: TGTGCCAGCAGCTTAGATAGCGGGGGTAATCCTGGAAACACCATATATTTT.

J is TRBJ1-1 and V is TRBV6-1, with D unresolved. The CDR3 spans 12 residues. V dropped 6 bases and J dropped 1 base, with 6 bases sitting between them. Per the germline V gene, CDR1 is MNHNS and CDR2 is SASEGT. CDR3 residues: CASSRPNTEAFF. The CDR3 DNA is TGTGCCAGCAGCAGGCCGAACACTGAAGCTTTCTTT.